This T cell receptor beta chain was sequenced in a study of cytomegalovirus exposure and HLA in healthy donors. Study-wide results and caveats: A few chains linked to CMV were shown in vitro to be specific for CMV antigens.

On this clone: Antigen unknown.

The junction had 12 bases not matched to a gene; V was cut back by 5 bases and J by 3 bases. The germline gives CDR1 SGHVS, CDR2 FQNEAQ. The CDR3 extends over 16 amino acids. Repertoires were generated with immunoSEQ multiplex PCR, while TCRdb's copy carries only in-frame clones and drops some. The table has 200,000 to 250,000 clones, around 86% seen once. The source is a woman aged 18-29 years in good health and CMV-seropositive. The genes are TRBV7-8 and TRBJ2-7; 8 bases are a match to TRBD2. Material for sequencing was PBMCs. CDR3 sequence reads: CASSLRGLGRDYEQYF. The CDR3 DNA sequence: TGTGCCAGCAGCCTCCGGGGACTAGGTCGAGACTACGAGCAGTACTTC.